Shown below are 12 T cell receptor beta chains from a single sample sequenced in a study of a mutant IDH1 vaccine in newly diagnosed glioma. Clones were read by immunoSEQ multiplex PCR, and TCRdb kept only the in-frame ones, dropping some. This table has tens of thousands of clones, 70% to 90% appearing once. Stated time point: baseline, week 1 (first vaccination visit). The treatment denotes: pre-vaccination baseline after standard-of-care therapy. The specimen was PBMCs, collected from a glioma patient treated with radiotherapy, temozolomide or both. These receptors came from a man between 40 and 49 years old with glioma.

The CDR3 region has the DNA TGTGCCAGGCCTGAGACTGAAGCTTTCTTT. Translated: CARPETEAFF. The chain employs TRBV7-3 and TRBJ1-1; D is unresolved. V lost 9 bases, J lost 5 bases, and 7 bases lay in between. This CDR3 is 10 amino acids long. Germline values: CDR1 SGHTA, CDR2 FQGTGA.

The J gene is TRBJ2-5, the V gene TRBV10-3; no definite D call. Trimming removed 5 bases from V and 0 bases from J, with 10 bases in between. The germline CDR1 and CDR2 sequences are ENHRY and SYGVKD. The CDR3 contains 14 residues. CDR3 DNA: TGTGCCATCAGTCCCCAGAAGTACCAAGAGACCCAGTACTTC. Its translation is CAISPQKYQETQYF.

The V call is TRBV20-1, the J call TRBJ1-3, with a tentative D call TRBD1 (5 bases). The CDR3 extends over 11 amino acids. The germline V and J ends were trimmed by 3 bases and 7 bases, with 7 bases remaining between them. Germline V gene lookup returns CDR1 DFQATT and CDR2 SNEGSKA (reference sequence). The CDR3, as DNA: TGCAGTGCTAGTTGGGGGAACACCATATATTTT. Translating gives CSASWGNTIYF.

V and J are TRBV5-1 and TRBJ2-1; D may be TRBD1 (5 bases). The CDR3 totals 14 residues. Germline V gene data show CDR1 as SGHRS and CDR2 as YFSETQ. V lost 3 bases to trimming and J lost 4 bases, with 11 bases between them. For the CDR3, the DNA is TGCGCCAGCAGCTGGGTGGGGCAGTACAATGAGCAGTTCTTC. It specifies CASSWVGQYNEQFF. Drawing the rest from reference TRBV5-1 and TRBJ2-1, the complete variable domain is KAGVTQTPRYLIKTRGQQVTLSCSPISGHRSVSWYQQTPGQGLQFLFEYFSETQRNKGNFPGRFSGRQFSNSRSEMNVSTLELGDSALYLCASSWVGQYNEQFFGPGTRLTVL.

The chain links TRBV7-9 to TRBJ1-4; D is ambiguous. This CDR3 is 15 amino acids long. Germline CDR1 and CDR2: SEHNR and FQNEAQ (reference sequence). The V end was cut by 5 bases, the J end by 6 bases, with 16 bases between. The CDR3 region has the DNA TGTGCCAGCAGCGAGCGCAGCGGGCCTGATGAAAAACTGTTTTTT. This encodes CASSERSGPDEKLFF.

V and J are TRBV6-1 and TRBJ1-3, with D uncertain. The length of the CDR3 is 14 residues. The germline V gene has CDR1 MNHNS and CDR2 SASEGT. V shed 5 bases and J shed 0 bases, with 8 bases lying between them. The CDR3 region has the DNA TGTGCCAGCAGTCTGCCAGGCTCTGGAAACACCATATATTTT. This codes for CASSLPGSGNTIYF.

J is TRBJ2-5 and V is TRBV4-2; the D gene is possibly TRBD2 (9 bases). The germline V gene encodes CDR1 LGHNA and CDR2 YNFKEQ. The CDR3 runs to 16 residues. V lost 1 base and J lost 5, with 17 bases in between. The CDR3 loop is CASSQVSSGTGETQYF. In DNA form, the CDR3 reads TGTGCCAGCAGCCAAGTTTCTAGCGGGACAGGCGAGACCCAGTACTTC.

The chain links TRBV7-2 to TRBJ2-7; possibly TRBD1 or TRBD2 for D (5 bases each). The CDR3 has 14 amino acids. V dropped 4 bases and J dropped 5 bases, with 15 bases sitting between them. In germline, CDR1 is SGHTA, CDR2 FQGNSA. In DNA, the CDR3 is TGTGCCAGCAGCTACGGGACGGCCCGGAACGAGCAGTACTTC. This codes for CASSYGTARNEQYF.

V and J are TRBV29-1 and TRBJ1-1; D unresolved. Germline CDR1 and CDR2: SQVTM and ANQGSEA. This CDR3 is built from 11 residues. The V and J ends lost 6 bases and 1 base respectively, with 6 bases between them. CDR3 amino acids: CSVARNTEAFF. CDR3 coding DNA: TGCAGCGTCGCAAGGAACACTGAAGCTTTCTTT.

V and J are TRBV13 and TRBJ2-7; 14 bases map to TRBD2. The CDR3 sequence is 16 residues long. V was pared by 5 bases and J by 3 bases, with 6 bases of the junction left unmatched. Germline V lookup: CDR1 PRHDT, CDR2 FYEKMQ (reference sequence). This CDR3 reads CASSPGTSGRNYEQYF. The DNA for the CDR3 is TGTGCCAGCAGCCCGGGGACTAGCGGGAGAAACTACGAGCAGTACTTC.

This clone was found once. The chain employs TRBV7-9 and TRBJ2-7; weak D call: TRBD2 (5 bases). Between the trimmed V and J ends, which lost 1 base and 3 bases, there was a span of 13 bases. The CDR3 loop spans 15 amino acids. In germline, CDR1 is SEHNR, CDR2 FQNEAQ (reference sequence). The DNA for the CDR3 is TGTGCCAGCAGCTTAGACGGCGGGTCTTACTACGAGCAGTACTTC. Translating gives CASSLDGGSYYEQYF.

This chain connects TRBV6-5 to TRBJ2-7, with 12 bases aligning to TRBD2. Germline trimming cut 7 bases from V and 8 bases from J; bases unmatched to any gene: 12. Germline CDR1 and CDR2: MNHEY and SVGAGI. CDR3 length: 15 residues. CDR3 in amino acids: CASTTRASGRVQQYF. For the CDR3, the DNA is TGTGCCAGCACTACGAGGGCTAGCGGGAGGGTGCAGCAGTACTTC.